This T cell receptor (beta chain) was recorded in a study of T cells in Graves' hyperthyroidism and ophthalmopathy. Study results and limitations: Model output signaled ophthalmopathy a median roughly six months ahead of onset. Most clonotypes expanded in thyroid above 0.001 were likewise present in blood.

The CDR3 spans 14 residues. Trimming took off 2 bases at V and 6 bases at J, with 8 bases between the two ends. Looked up from germline, CDR1 is SNHLY and CDR2 is FYNNEI. This clonotype has ten or more counts. Its cognate antigen is unknown. The TCR beta CDR3 regions underwent amplification using RNA transcripts as the source. With the HTBI primer set, the TCR CDR3 went through a first round of RT-PCR. Using its own MiXCR run on the multiplex PCR reads, TCRdb lists one record per CDR3 protein. In the table there are about 580,000 distinct CDR3 sequences, under 60% of which are singletons. Absence of ophthalmopathy progression within 18 months defined stable Graves' hyperthyroidism. Diagnosis rested on symptoms, serum thyroxine and TRAb, thyroid ultrasound, and orbital computed tomography.

V and J are TRBV2 and TRBJ1-6; no clear D gene. The receptor's source is a woman between 18 and 29 years old with Graves' hyperthyroidism. Sequenced material: peripheral blood or thyroid tissue (not recorded which). Written as DNA, the CDR3 is TGTGCCAGCAGTGAATTATGGGGTAATTCACCCCTCCACTTT. As protein: CASSELWGNSPLHF.